The source of this TCR beta chain is a study of blood T cell repertoires in COVID-19. Study summary: Spain, Italy and the United States supplied samples that represented acute and convalescent COVID-19.

Sequenced by immunoSEQ multiplex PCR; TCRdb stores in-frame clones only, minus some. The sample shows 200,000 to 300,000 clones, roughly 84% of them seen only once. Germline V gene lookup returns CDR1 MDHEN and CDR2 SYDVKM. The CDR3 spans 17 residues. With V trimmed by 8 bases and J by 5 bases, 20 bases remained unmatched. The rearrangement uses TRBV28 and TRBJ2-5, with 7 bases matching TRBD2. The TCR was taken from a woman aged 40 to 50 who had recovered from COVID-19. The sequenced sample was peripheral blood. Written as DNA, the CDR3 is TGTGCCAGCCCTCCGCCCCTGGGTACTAGCGAGGAGGAGACCCAGTACTTC. Its translation is CASPPPLGTSEEETQYF.